This T cell receptor beta chain was profiled in a study of T cells in Graves' hyperthyroidism and ophthalmopathy. The CDR3 runs 13 residues. V gave up 2 bases and J gave up 7 bases, with 8 bases separating them. CDR1 and CDR2 from the germline V gene are SGHTA and FQGNSA. TCR beta CDR3 region amplification was performed from RNA transcripts. The HTBI primer set drove a first-round RT-PCR of the TCR CDR3. Each CDR3 protein is one row after TCRdb ran MiXCR on the multiplex PCR reads. The data show around 500,000 distinct CDR3 sequences, 14% seen once. Graves' hyperthyroidism qualified as stable when ophthalmopathy did not progress within 18 months. Patients aged 18 to 65 had newly diagnosed hyperthyroidism of under 2 months' duration.

This chain links TRBV7-2 with TRBJ2-2; no definite D call. The receptor was isolated from a middle-aged woman with Graves' hyperthyroidism. The sample was blood. Here the CDR3 reads CASSLHGFGELFF. DNA for the CDR3: TGTGCCAGCAGCTTACATGGTTTCGGGGAGCTGTTTTTT.